This passage covers 5 T cell receptor beta chains from one sample sequenced in a study of blood T cell repertoires in COVID-19. Data came from immunoSEQ multiplex PCR; TCRdb stores just in-frame clones and leaves some out. The table has about 200,000 clones, more than 75% seen once. Sequencing used peripheral blood. These receptors were obtained from a woman between 40 and 55 years old with COVID-19, enrolled during active disease.

The chain recombines TRBV7-8 with TRBJ1-1; the match to TRBD1 covers 9 bases. The CDR3 contains 16 residues. Losses at the gene ends were 5 bases for V and 3 bases for J; bases not matched to a gene: 10. Germline V gives CDR1 SGHVS, CDR2 FQNEAQ. The CDR3 region is CASSVTGGPPDTEAFF. The CDR3 nucleotides are TGTGCCAGCAGCGTGACAGGGGGACCACCAGACACTGAAGCTTTCTTT. The full variable domain, in which reference TRBV7-8 and TRBJ1-1 provide the parts outside the CDR3, is GAGVSQSPRYKVAKRGQDVALRCDPISGHVSLFWYQQALGQGPEFLTYFQNEAQLDKSGLPSDRFFAERPEGSVSTLKIQRTQQEDSAVYLCASSVTGGPPDTEAFFGQGTRLTVV.

The V and J genes are TRBV3-1 (or the pseudogene TRBV3-2) and TRBJ2-7, with TRBD2 matching 9 bases. Germline lookup yields CDR1 LGHDT and CDR2 YNNKEL (reference sequence). The CDR3 totals 16 residues. V was pared by 2 bases and J by 2 bases, with 7 bases of the junction left unmatched. CDR3 sequence reads: CASSQTGLARAYEQYF. CDR3 coding DNA: TGTGCCAGCAGCCAAACGGGACTAGCAAGGGCCTACGAGCAGTACTTC.

The chain uses TRBV27 and TRBJ2-7, with 11 nucleotides matching TRBD1. The CDR3 is made up of 14 amino acids. The junction had 7 bases not matched to a gene; V was cut back by 5 bases and J by 7 bases. Germline CDR1 reads MNHEY; CDR2 reads SMNVEV (reference sequence). The CDR3 is CASSPEDRGREQYF. In DNA form, the CDR3 reads TGTGCCAGCAGTCCGGAGGACAGGGGGCGGGAGCAGTACTTC.

The rearrangement uses TRBV6-6 and TRBJ2-1, with TRBD2 matching over 8 bases. The ends lost 10 bases at V and 8 bases at J; junction bases unmatched: 13. CDR3 size: 14 residues. From germline, CDR1 is MNHNY and CDR2 SVGAGI (reference sequence). The CDR3 sequence: CAINKGLAGDEQFF. The CDR3 DNA sequence: TGTGCCATCAACAAGGGCCTAGCGGGCGATGAGCAGTTCTTC.

Regarding this clone: This sample also contains other DNA sequences that code for the same CDR3. The chain is built from TRBV11-2 and TRBJ1-5, with D possibly matching TRBD1 (5 bases). Germline V gene data show CDR1 as SGHAT and CDR2 as FQNNGV. V was shortened by 5 bases and J by 4 bases, with 9 bases between the two germline ends. The CDR3 sequence is 13 residues long. The CDR3: CASSLDRNQPQHF. The CDR3 bases are TGTGCCAGCAGCCTCGACAGAAATCAGCCCCAGCATTTT.